This T cell receptor gamma chain was obtained from a study of intestinal T cells in coeliac disease (dated by TCRdb to about 2020). Background for the entire study: Coeliac patients were found to be much younger than controls, with mean ages of around 16.0 versus 57 years recorded in the TRG cohort. Duodenal biopsies from roughly 11 coeliac disease patients and roughly 11 non-coeliac controls were included in the TCR-delta (TRD) cohort. Duodenal biopsies from fewer than 40 coeliac disease patients and over 20 non-coeliac controls made up a second, larger TCR-gamma (TRG) cohort. The paper's findings and limits, for the study overall: TRD kmer-based clustering correctly classified all 20 or so biopsies in training, with a reported leave-one-out accuracy of 80% to 95%. Age was significantly different between the coeliac and control groups, but splitting the analysis by age did not give a significant classification. TRG clustering correctly classified most of the 54 biopsies (roughly 94%), with a reported leave-one-out accuracy of around 90%. FFPE-derived DNA was found to be relatively degraded, and loss of a proportion of TCR sequences in each sample was likely caused by this degradation. There was no way to tell repeated CDR3 amino acid sequences apart from PCR duplicates.

For each case, genomic DNA was isolated from ten 5-um FFPE scrolls with the QIAamp DNA FFPE tissue kit. Fully anonymised formalin-fixed paraffin-embedded duodenal biopsies surplus to diagnostic needs were used to test TCR repertoire-based classification of coeliac disease. Library preparation used multiplex PCR. The instrument was an Ion Torrent PGM. TRG repertoires were amplified from about 0.2 ug of biopsy DNA using the LymphoTrack kit, whose primers carry Illumina adapters. After purification with AMPure XP beads and quantification on a 2100 Bioanalyzer, the TRG amplicons were pooled in equimolar amounts. TRG libraries were sequenced on an Ion PGM instrument. The original pipeline was this. FastX removed reads in which more than 10% of nucleotides fell below the per-patient third-quartile quality score. Reads were aligned with IMGT/HighV-QUEST to assign V, D and J genes, identify CDR3 regions and assess functionality. Sequences were converted to amino acids, and every sequence predicted to be non-functional was removed. CDR3s were split into kmers with and without positional annotation, PCA was performed on kmer frequencies, and samples were clustered using all 1023 combinations of PCs 1-10. Classification was validated by leave-one-out cross-validation, in which parameters were re-optimised on the remaining samples each time. Shannon diversity was calculated using the vegan R package from repeated random subsamples equal to the lowest read count. TCRdb reprocessed the public reads with the caller CATT; rows with the same DNA were merged afterwards. The V and J calls reflect TCRdb's pipeline rather than the authors' work. Counted in this sample were 900 to 1,200 gamma-chain clones; around 54% of them appeared once. The ten largest make up around 12% of the sample.

As regards this clone: Its antigen is still unknown. Being one base from a much bigger clone, this may be a read error. Different DNA sequences within this sample yield the same CDR3.

What was sequenced was a duodenal biopsy. This receptor was taken from a human donor with celiac disease.

DNA sequence: TGTGCCTTGTGGGAGGTGCATAGTATAGTAATGAATTATTATAAGAAACTCTTC. It translates as CALWEVHSIVMNYYKKLF. The V gene is TRGV9 and the J gene is TRGJ1 or TRGJ2. The germline V gene (reference sequence) supplies CDR1 GITISATS and CDR2 ISYDGTV. The CDR3 numbers 18 residues from cysteine through phenylalanine. The read is trimmed to its CDR3 DNA, 54 bases read in frame from base 1.